This record looks at one T cell receptor (beta chain) sequence and its context. The antigen remains unidentified. Given a much more abundant clone one base away, this may be a read error. The sample is drawn from a study of identical twins. cDNA carried unique molecular identifiers, and a universal primer site was added by template switching. From the 5' RACE reads, TCRdb called clonotypes with MiXCR, one entry per CDR3 protein. The table shows 1.5 million to 2 million distinct CDR3 sequences, with under 35% occurring only once. V was clipped by 4 bases and J by 7 bases; unmatched bases: 8. In germline, CDR1 is MGHDK, CDR2 SYGVNS. The CDR3 is 14 residues long. The study's findings and limits: Beta out-of-frame sequences displayed a weaker excess of sharing between twins. Models predicted too little out-of-frame TCR alpha sharing in monozygotic twins.

The clonotype originates from a newborn girl in good health. J is TRBJ2-7 and V is TRBV25-1, with TRBD2 matching over 9 bases. The specimen sequenced was cord blood. Here the CDR3 reads CASSALAGNNEQYF. In DNA, the CDR3 is TGTGCCAGCAGTGCTCTAGCGGGGAACAATGAGCAGTACTTC.